This TCR beta chain comes out of a study of regulatory T cells in long-lasting Graves disease. This clonotype appeared a few times. Noted time point: persistent/refractory GD, antithyroid drugs over 5 years with positive TRAb. The TCR library used RNA extracted from PBMCs. CDR3-region Arm-PCR and iRepertoire HTBI primers produced the TCR beta libraries. TCRdb re-called the multiplex PCR reads through MiXCR, storing one row per CDR3 protein. This sample carries a few hundred thousand distinct CDR3 sequences, 20% to 25% of them seen once, and the ten largest clones take approximately 6.4%. Germline CDR1 LNHDA, CDR2 SQIVND (reference sequence). V lost 9 bases and J lost 2, with 14 bases in between. The CDR3 has 13 amino acids.

The clonotype was recovered from a female donor with Graves disease. The rearrangement joins TRBV19 to TRBJ2-7, with D perhaps TRBD1 or TRBD2 (5 bases each). The material was peripheral blood mononuclear cells (PBMCs), obtained when the disease was refractory, from a patient treated with antithyroid drugs. The CDR3 coding sequence is TGTGCCAGCAAGGGACCTCCTACCTACGAGCAGTACTTC. Translation: CASKGPPTYEQYF. The full variable domain, completed using reference TRBV19 and TRBJ2-7, is DGGITQSPKYLFRKEGQNVTLSCEQNLNHDAMYWYRQDPGQGLRLIYYSQIVNDFQKGDIAEGYSVSREKKESFPLTVTSAQKNPTAFYLCASKGPPTYEQYFGPGTRLTVT.